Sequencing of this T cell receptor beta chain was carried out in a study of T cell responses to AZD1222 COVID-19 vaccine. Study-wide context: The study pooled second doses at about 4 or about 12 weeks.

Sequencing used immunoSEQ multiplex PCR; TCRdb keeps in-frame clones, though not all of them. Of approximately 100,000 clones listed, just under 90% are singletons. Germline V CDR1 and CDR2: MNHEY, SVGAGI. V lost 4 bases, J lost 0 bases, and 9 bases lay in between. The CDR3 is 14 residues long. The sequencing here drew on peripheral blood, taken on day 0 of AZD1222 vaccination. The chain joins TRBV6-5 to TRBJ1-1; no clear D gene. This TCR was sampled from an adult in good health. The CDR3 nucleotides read TGTGCCAGCAGTTCCCAGGATTTGAACACTGAAGCTTTCTTT. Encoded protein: CASSSQDLNTEAFF.